The T cell receptor (beta chain) under discussion was sequenced for a study of blood T cells in healthy people across ages. Study conclusions and caveats: When one million T cells were used, diversity estimates were thought to be underestimates.

A sample-barcoded 5' primer and a J-beta primer mix were used in a second PCR of roughly 6 to 12 cycles. Template switching added a 12-random-nucleotide identifier to every cDNA molecule. MiXCR was run by TCRdb on the 5' RACE reads, yielding one entry per CDR3 protein. Altogether about a million distinct CDR3 sequences are present, roughly 47% being singletons, with the ten largest covering around 21%. As regards this clonotype: The antigen is unknown.

The source material was blood. The receptor was isolated from a woman aged 60 to 75 in good health.

CDR3 sequence: CASSVDRGNYYGYTF. CDR3 nucleotide sequence: TGTGCCAGCAGTGTCGACAGGGGAAATTACTATGGCTACACCTTC. The chain uses TRBV2 and TRBJ1-2; 8 positions match TRBD1. This CDR3 comprises 15 residues. V lost 4 bases, J lost 3 bases, and 7 bases stayed unmatched. Per germline, CDR1 SNHLY and CDR2 FYNNEI.